One sample yielded the 30 T cell receptor beta chains listed below, sequenced in a study of T cell responses to AZD1222 COVID-19 vaccine. The assay was immunoSEQ multiplex PCR, and TCRdb's table has in-frame clones only and misses some. The table lists 150,000 to 200,000 clones, approximately 90% of them singletons. The sequencing used peripheral blood, collected 28 days after the second AZD1222 dose. The receptors were gathered from an adult who received the AZD1222 COVID-19 vaccine.

The chain is built from TRBV27 and TRBJ1-1; D perhaps matches TRBD1 (5 bases). The germline V gene encodes CDR1 MNHEY and CDR2 SMNVEV (reference sequence). This CDR3 comprises 15 residues. Trimming took off 6 bases at V and 3 bases at J, with 17 bases between the two ends. CDR3 bases: TGTGCCAGCAGCCCTCTTCAGGGCTCTCACACTGAAGCTTTCTTT. It encodes CASSPLQGSHTEAFF.

The rearrangement joins TRBV2 to TRBJ1-6; weak D call: TRBD1 (6 bases). Germline V gene sequence: CDR1 SNHLY, CDR2 FYNNEI. V lost 7 bases to trimming and J lost 2 bases, with 9 bases between them. This CDR3 comprises 14 residues. The CDR3 sequence is CASKGDTYNSPLHF. In nucleotides, the CDR3 is TGTGCCAGCAAGGGGGACACCTATAATTCACCCCTCCACTTT.

The chain employs TRBV11-2 and TRBJ2-7; D is unclear. CDR3 length: 15 residues. The germline CDR1 and CDR2 sequences are SGHAT and FQNNGV. Trimming removed 2 bases at V and 0 bases at J, with 11 bases between. CDR3 in DNA: TGTGCCAGCAGCTTATTCGGTAGGATCTCCTACGAGCAGTACTTC. It translates to CASSLFGRISYEQYF.

This clone was picked up a small number of times. The gene calls are TRBV5-6 and TRBJ1-2; a possible D gene is TRBD1 (5 bases). The V end lost 7 bases, the J end lost 4 bases, and 8 bases lay between the germline ends. CDR1 is SGHDT, CDR2 YYEEEE, per germline. CDR3 length: 11 amino acids. The CDR3 DNA reads TGTGCCAGCGCGGGGCCCTATGGCTACACCTTC. Translation gives CASAGPYGYTF.

The V gene is TRBV7-3, the J gene TRBJ1-5; D gene ambiguous. V dropped 5 bases and J dropped 6 bases, with 11 bases sitting between them. The CDR3 is 13 residues long. In germline, CDR1 is SGHTA, CDR2 FQGTGA. The CDR3 DNA reads TGTGCCAGCAGCGTAGCCAGTGGTCAGCCCCAGCATTTT. This gives the protein CASSVASGQPQHF.

J is TRBJ1-1 and V is TRBV9; perhaps TRBD1 as D (6 bases). The CDR3 extends over 15 amino acids. The V and J ends lost 3 bases and 5 bases respectively, with 17 bases between them. The germline gives CDR1 SGDLS, CDR2 YYNGEE. Here the CDR3 reads CASSAWLQGSTEAFF. The CDR3 bases are TGTGCCAGCAGCGCTTGGCTACAGGGTTCAACTGAAGCTTTCTTT. Full variable domain (rest looked up from reference TRBV9 and TRBJ1-1): DSGVTQTPKHLITATGQRVTLRCSPRSGDLSVYWYQQSLDQGLQFLIQYYNGEERAKGNILERFSAQQFPDLHSELNLSSLELGDSALYFCASSAWLQGSTEAFFGQGTRLTVV.

The CDR3 here is CASSGGHSGNTIYF. The CDR3 region has the DNA TGTGCCAGCAGCGGCGGGCACTCTGGAAACACCATATATTTT. The V gene is TRBV11-3, the J gene TRBJ1-3; D ambiguous. Between the trimmed V and J ends, which lost 5 bases and 0 bases, there was a span of 8 bases. CDR3 length: 14 amino acids. Germline-derived CDR1 and CDR2 are SGHNT and YENEEA. The complete variable domain, with remaining parts taken from reference TRBV11-3 and TRBJ1-3, reads EAGVVQSPRYKIIEKKQPVAFWCNPISGHNTLYWYLQNLGQGPELLIRYENEEAVDDSQLPKDRFSAERLKGVDSTLKIQPAELGDSAVYLCASSGGHSGNTIYFGEGSWLTVV.

V is TRBV5-4 and J is TRBJ1-2, with 7 bases lining up with TRBD1. The trim removed 5 bases at V and 7 bases at J, leaving 11 bases unmatched. Germline lookup yields CDR1 SGHNT and CDR2 YYREEE (reference sequence). This CDR3 spans 14 amino acids. CDR3 bases: TGTGCCAGCAGTACAACAGGGGAGGGGAGTGGCTACACCTTC. Translating it yields CASSTTGEGSGYTF.

DNA for the CDR3: TGTGCCAGCAGCGTAGACAGGGCTAACTATGGCTACACCTTC. Residues: CASSVDRANYGYTF. This chain joins TRBV9 and TRBJ1-2, with D tentatively TRBD1 (6 bases). Germline CDR1 reads SGDLS; CDR2 reads YYNGEE. V shed 0 bases and J shed 0 bases, with 6 bases lying between them. This CDR3 contains 14 residues.

This clone was seen only a few times. The V call is TRBV5-1, the J call TRBJ1-6; 7 nucleotides align to TRBD1. The germline V gene has CDR1 SGHRS and CDR2 YFSETQ. V lost 2 bases, J lost 2 bases, and 16 bases stayed unmatched. The CDR3 extends over 20 amino acids. This CDR3 reads CASSFSSPDRARPYNSPLHF. Here the CDR3 DNA reads TGCGCCAGCAGCTTCTCCAGCCCCGACAGGGCCAGGCCCTATAATTCACCCCTCCACTTT.

The chain employs TRBV9 and TRBJ1-1, with no clear D. There are 14 residues in the CDR3. V gave up 0 bases and J gave up 6 bases, with 12 bases separating them. Per germline, CDR1 SGDLS and CDR2 YYNGEE. CDR3 loop: CASSVATDGAEAFF. CDR3 sequence (DNA): TGTGCCAGCAGCGTAGCGACGGACGGAGCTGAAGCTTTCTTT.

The CDR3: CASSRAGTSDGRASYEQYF. CDR3 in DNA: TGTGCCAGCAGCCGAGCCGGGACTAGCGACGGTAGGGCAAGCTACGAGCAGTACTTC. The rearrangement uses TRBV4-2 and TRBJ2-7; 10 bases line up with TRBD2. V lost 4 bases, J lost 3 bases, and 18 bases stayed unmatched. The CDR3 runs to 19 residues. The germline gives CDR1 LGHNA, CDR2 YNFKEQ.

This rearrangement joins TRBV12-3 or TRBV12-4 to TRBJ1-6; no clear D. Deletions cut 3 bases from V and 11 bases from J, with 11 bases between. The CDR3 loop spans 13 amino acids. The CDR3 nucleotides read TGTGCCAGCAGTTTGGTAGGGTCGACACCCCTCCACTTT. Encoded protein: CASSLVGSTPLHF.

J is TRBJ2-5 and V is TRBV14; no reliable D call. CDR3 length: 12 residues. Trimming cost V 4 bases and J 2 bases, with 5 bases left between them. Looked up from germline, CDR1 is SGHDN and CDR2 is FVKESK. CDR3 sequence (DNA): TGTGCCAGCAGCCGAGTACAAGAGACCCAGTACTTC. This encodes CASSRVQETQYF. Using reference TRBV14 and TRBJ2-5 for the parts outside the CDR3, the full variable domain is EAGVTQFPSHSVIEKGQTVTLRCDPISGHDNLYWYRRVMGKEIKFLLHFVKESKQDESGMPNNRFLAERTGGTYSTLKVQPAELEDSGVYFCASSRVQETQYFGPGTRLLVL.

This chain joins TRBV19 and TRBJ1-2; D gene ambiguous. Per the germline V gene, CDR1 is LNHDA and CDR2 is SQIVND (reference sequence). Trimming took off 6 bases at V and 4 bases at J, with 12 bases between the two ends. There are 13 residues in the CDR3. CDR3 nucleotides: TGTGCCAGTAGCCCGGGCACTTTCTATGGCTACACCTTC. Its protein is CASSPGTFYGYTF.

CDR3 in amino acids: CASSASENRGTDTQYF. CDR3 DNA: TGTGCCAGCAGTGCTAGCGAAAACCGGGGCACAGATACGCAGTATTTT. The J gene is TRBJ2-3, the V gene TRBV28, with D possibly TRBD2 on 6 matching bases. Germline assignment: CDR1 MDHEN and CDR2 SYDVKM. Trimming cost V 5 bases and J 1 base, with 16 bases left between them. The CDR3 has 16 amino acids.

The V and J genes are TRBV19 and TRBJ2-7, with a tentative D call TRBD2 (6 bases). The germline V gene has CDR1 LNHDA and CDR2 SQIVND (reference sequence). The V end lost 5 bases, the J end lost 3 bases, and 20 bases lay between the germline ends. The CDR3 covers 16 residues. The chain's CDR3 is CASSHQGRGFHYEQYF. CDR3 nucleotide sequence: TGTGCCAGTAGTCATCAGGGTCGGGGGTTCCACTACGAGCAGTACTTC.

The chain employs TRBV11-1 and TRBJ2-4; D perhaps matches TRBD1 (6 bases). Germline V gene sequence: CDR1 SGHAT, CDR2 FQDESV (reference sequence). Trimming stripped 5 bases from V and 8 bases from J, with 16 bases between. The CDR3 has 14 residues. As DNA, the CDR3 is TGTGCCAGCAGCCCCCGACAGGTTGACGACATTCAGTACTTC. Translated: CASSPRQVDDIQYF.

The chain combines TRBV29-1 with TRBJ1-5; D not resolved. From germline, CDR1 is SQVTM and CDR2 ANQGSEA. CDR3 length: 16 residues. Trimming removed 0 bases from V and 3 bases from J, with 15 bases in between. The CDR3 is CSVEDPCSGDNQPQHF. DNA for the CDR3: TGCAGCGTTGAAGATCCCTGTAGCGGGGACAATCAGCCCCAGCATTTT.

This clone was observed once. V is TRBV12-3 or TRBV12-4 and J is TRBJ2-7; D unclear. V was shortened by 3 bases and J by 5 bases, with 11 bases between the two germline ends. The CDR3 consists of 13 residues. DNA for the CDR3: TGTGCCAGCAGTTTCTCCCGATATAACGAGCAGTACTTC. It yields the protein CASSFSRYNEQYF.

V gene TRBV7-9 combines with J gene TRBJ1-6; D is uncertain. Germline-derived CDR1 and CDR2 are SEHNR and FQNEAQ (reference sequence). Trimming took off 6 bases at V and 5 bases at J, with 17 bases between the two ends. The CDR3 consists of 16 residues. The CDR3 loop reads CASSPIGGIHNSPLHF. In DNA form, the CDR3 reads TGTGCCAGCAGTCCCATTGGCGGGATCCATAATTCACCCCTCCACTTT.

This sequence joins TRBV7-6 and TRBJ2-1; 8 bases are shared with TRBD1. Germline CDR1 is SGHVS and CDR2 is FNYEAQ. J gave up 6 bases and V 5 bases, and 18 bases lay outside the gene matches. The CDR3 length is 18 residues. CDR3 sequence reads: CASSKFSRDRIYANEQFF. CDR3 DNA: TGTGCCAGCAGCAAATTCTCCCGGGACAGGATCTATGCCAATGAGCAGTTCTTC.

This chain links TRBV11-1 with TRBJ1-1, with D maybe TRBD1 (6 bases). The CDR3 spans 15 residues. Per germline, CDR1 SGHAT and CDR2 FQDESV (reference sequence). Between the trimmed V and J ends, which lost 2 bases and 0 bases, there was a span of 10 bases. CDR3 sequence reads: CASSLPRDMNTEAFF. The CDR3 coding sequence is TGTGCCAGCAGCTTACCCCGGGACATGAACACTGAAGCTTTCTTT.

J is TRBJ1-5 and V is TRBV19, with TRBD1 matching 10 bases. Trimming cost V 5 bases and J 6 bases; bases outside gene matches: 10. Germline loops: CDR1 LNHDA, CDR2 SQIVND (reference sequence). The CDR3 has 16 residues. CDR3 sequence: CASSLRQGASGQPQHF. CDR3 nucleotides: TGTGCCAGTAGTCTCCGACAGGGGGCGAGTGGTCAGCCCCAGCATTTT. The variable domain in full, with the rest retrieved from reference TRBV19 and TRBJ1-5, is DGGITQSPKYLFRKEGQNVTLSCEQNLNHDAMYWYRQDPGQGLRLIYYSQIVNDFQKGDIAEGYSVSREKKESFPLTVTSAQKNPTAFYLCASSLRQGASGQPQHFGDGTRLSIL.

This clone is a singleton in its sample. The chain employs TRBV2 and TRBJ2-2; D uncertain. The CDR3 totals 17 residues. Trimming removed 2 bases from V and 0 bases from J, with 13 bases in between. The germline V gene encodes CDR1 SNHLY and CDR2 FYNNEI. CDR3 sequence reads: CASSEIGVVSNTGELFF. CDR3 nucleotide sequence: TGTGCCAGCAGTGAAATTGGGGTGGTTTCGAACACCGGGGAGCTGTTTTTT.

The table lists this clone with a count of one. The chain couples TRBV10-1 to TRBJ2-2, with D possibly being TRBD1 (6 bases). V was shortened by 5 bases and J by 8 bases, with 15 bases between the two germline ends. Germline CDR1 reads WNHNN; CDR2 reads SYGVQD (reference sequence). The CDR3 runs to 14 residues. CDR3 loop: CASSKRRGSGELFF. The CDR3 DNA reads as TGCGCCAGCAGTAAACGCAGGGGTTCTGGGGAGCTGTTTTTT.

J is TRBJ2-5 and V is TRBV11-3, with TRBD1 matching over 10 bases. The CDR3 has 14 residues. CDR1 is SGHNT and CDR2 is YENEEA in the germline V gene. After removal of 5 bases from V and 2 bases from J, the junction contained 2 bases not matched to a gene. CDR3 DNA: TGTGCCAGCAGCCGGACAGGGGGGCAAGAGACCCAGTACTTC. Its translation is CASSRTGGQETQYF.

The rearrangement links TRBV29-1 to TRBJ1-1, with D tentatively TRBD1 (5 bases). V was trimmed by 5 bases and J by 0 bases, leaving 10 bases between them. The CDR3 extends over 13 amino acids. Germline CDR1 SQVTM, CDR2 ANQGSEA. The CDR3 protein is CSVFDSLNTEAFF. CDR3 in DNA: TGCAGCGTTTTCGACAGTCTGAACACTGAAGCTTTCTTT.

The chain has TRBV6-5 and TRBJ1-1; TRBD1 agrees at 8 bases. There are 14 residues in the CDR3. V trimming: 5 bases; J trimming: 1 base; junction bases outside the gene matches: 3. Germline values: CDR1 MNHEY, CDR2 SVGAGI. CDR3 in amino acids: CASSRDRRNTEAFF. CDR3 DNA: TGTGCCAGCAGTCGGGACAGGCGGAACACTGAAGCTTTCTTT.

The V call is TRBV11-2, the J call TRBJ2-3; D is perhaps TRBD1 or TRBD2 (6 bases each). V was clipped by 1 base and J by 5 bases, with 16 bases between them. This CDR3 spans 16 amino acids. Germline V gene lookup returns CDR1 SGHAT and CDR2 FQNNGV. CDR3 amino acids: CASSLVGGRKGDTQYF. The CDR3 DNA is TGTGCCAGCAGCTTAGTCGGGGGCAGAAAGGGAGATACGCAGTATTTT.